The 5 T cell receptor beta chains below were found in one sample sequenced in a study of T-cell reconstitution after alpha-beta-depleted transplantation in children. Preparation of the TCRbeta library involved a method that used unique molecular identifiers. TCRdb re-called the PCR reads through MiXCR, storing one row per CDR3 protein. The sample holds 130,000 or so distinct CDR3 sequences; about a tenth are singletons and the top ten take about 25%. Here the sequenced sample was PBMCs, mostly from graft donor cells, taken 180 days after TCRalphabeta/CD19-depleted stem cell transplant. Receptors were obtained from a girl less than two years old who had a stem cell transplant for combined immunodeficiency, so the T cells may come from the graft donor.

The CDR3 coding sequence is TGTGCCAGCAGCCAAGAGCCGGGTGCAGGGAGCACAGATACGCAGTATTTT. It yields the protein CASSQEPGAGSTDTQYF. The V call is TRBV4-2, the J call TRBJ2-3; D may be TRBD1 (5 bases). Trimming took 0 bases from V and 0 from J, leaving 13 bases between them. The germline gives CDR1 LGHNA, CDR2 YNFKEQ. The CDR3 loop spans 17 amino acids.

This clonotype was counted between two and nine times. The chain couples TRBV4-2 to TRBJ2-2, with TRBD2 matching 9 bases. Per germline, CDR1 LGHNA and CDR2 YNFKEQ. V was pared by 3 bases and J by 4 bases, with 9 bases of the junction left unmatched. The CDR3 loop spans 17 amino acids. CDR3 nucleotides: TGTGCCAGCAGCCAGGCTGTAGCGGGGGCCCGCACCGGGGAGCTGTTTTTT. Translated, it gives CASSQAVAGARTGELFF.

This clonotype was counted between two and nine times. The chain couples TRBV20-1 to TRBJ2-1; D gene uncertain. V lost 6 bases to trimming and J lost 0 bases, with 12 bases between them. Germline loops: CDR1 DFQATT, CDR2 SNEGSKA (reference sequence). This CDR3 comprises 14 residues. The DNA for the CDR3 is TGCAGTGCCCCACCCGGCGGCTCCTACAATGAGCAGTTCTTC. It is translated as CSAPPGGSYNEQFF.

J is TRBJ2-7 and V is TRBV13; 13 nucleotides agree with TRBD2. Unmatched junction bases numbered 8, after V lost 5 bases and J lost 4 bases. There are 16 residues in the CDR3. In germline, CDR1 is PRHDT, CDR2 FYEKMQ (reference sequence). CDR3 residues: CASSPRPGLAGYEQYF. The CDR3, as DNA: TGTGCCAGCAGCCCCCGTCCGGGACTAGCGGGGTACGAGCAGTACTTC. Combining the CDR3 with reference TRBV13 and TRBJ2-7 gives the whole variable domain AAGVIQSPRHLIKEKRETATLKCYPIPRHDTVYWYQQGPGQDPQFLISFYEKMQSDKGSIPDRFSAQQFSDYHSELNMSSLELGDSALYFCASSPRPGLAGYEQYFGPGTRLTVT.

In its sample, this clonotype was seen a few times. The chain has TRBV20-1 and TRBJ1-5; D is uncertain. This CDR3 is built from 13 residues. CDR1 is DFQATT, CDR2 SNEGSKA, per germline (reference sequence). V lost 0 bases, J lost 5 bases, and 8 bases lay in between. CDR3 nucleotide sequence: TGCAGTGCTAGAGATCTGGTGCATCAGCCCCAGCATTTT. It is translated as CSARDLVHQPQHF.